The clone carrying this T cell receptor (beta chain) was seen repeatedly, ten times or more. The CDR3 covers 13 residues. V gave up 5 bases and J gave up 6 bases, with 11 bases separating them. This record comes from a study of T-cell reconstitution after alpha-beta-depleted transplantation in children. Preparation of the TCRbeta library involved a method that used unique molecular identifiers. In TCRdb, the PCR reads were re-called with MiXCR into one record per CDR3 protein. The table shows more than 550,000 distinct CDR3 sequences, with roughly a tenth occurring only once. The material sequenced was PBMCs from the stem cell graft donor, taken from the stem cell graft. The chain has TRBV12-3 or TRBV12-4 and TRBJ2-4; TRBD2 might be the D (6 bases). This clonotype was obtained from a human donor who donated a stem cell graft to a child with acute myeloid leukemia. CDR3 DNA sequence: TGTGCCAGCAGTGTCGACGGGGGAAACATTCAGTACTTC. Protein sequence: CASSVDGGNIQYF.